This T cell receptor beta chain is drawn from a study of blood T cells in healthy people across ages. As to this clonotype: Its antigen remains unidentified. Mismatch with germline at one junction end may stem from a read error.

Using a J-beta primer mix together with a sample-barcoded 5' primer, a second PCR was run for about 7 to 12 cycles. TCRdb fed the 5' RACE reads into MiXCR, producing one record per CDR3 protein. Among roughly 680,000 distinct CDR3 sequences listed, about 52% were seen once. The CDR3 has 14 amino acids. The germline gives CDR1 LGHNA, CDR2 YSLEER. Study-level findings and limits: Researchers deemed the diversity estimates from one million T cells underestimates. Researchers report that TCR beta diversity correlated strongly with naive T cell percentage. Whereas aged donors had fewer naive CD4+ cells, long-lived donors had more of them and higher diversity.

The clonotype comes from an older woman in good health. The V and J genes are TRBV4-3 and TRBJ2-3; D unclear. Sequencing was performed on blood. The CDR3 coding sequence is TGCGTCAGCAGCCAAGATCTAAGCACAGATACGCAGTATTTT. Translation gives CVSSQDLSTDTQYF.